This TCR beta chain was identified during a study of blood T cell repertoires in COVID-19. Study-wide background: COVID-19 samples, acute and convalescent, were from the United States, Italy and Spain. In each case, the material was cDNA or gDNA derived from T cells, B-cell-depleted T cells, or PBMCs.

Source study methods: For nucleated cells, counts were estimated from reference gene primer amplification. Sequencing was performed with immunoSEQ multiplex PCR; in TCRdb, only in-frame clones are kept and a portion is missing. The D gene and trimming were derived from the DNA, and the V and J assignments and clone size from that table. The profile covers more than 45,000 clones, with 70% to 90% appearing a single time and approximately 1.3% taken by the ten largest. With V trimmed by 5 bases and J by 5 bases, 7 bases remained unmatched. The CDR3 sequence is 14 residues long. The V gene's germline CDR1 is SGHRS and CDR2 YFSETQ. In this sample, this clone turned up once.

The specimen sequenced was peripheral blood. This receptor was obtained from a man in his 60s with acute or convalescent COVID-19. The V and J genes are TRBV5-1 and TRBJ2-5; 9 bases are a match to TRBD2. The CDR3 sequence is CASSPAGTSETQYF. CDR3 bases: TGCGCCAGCAGTCCCGCCGGGACTAGCGAGACCCAGTACTTC.